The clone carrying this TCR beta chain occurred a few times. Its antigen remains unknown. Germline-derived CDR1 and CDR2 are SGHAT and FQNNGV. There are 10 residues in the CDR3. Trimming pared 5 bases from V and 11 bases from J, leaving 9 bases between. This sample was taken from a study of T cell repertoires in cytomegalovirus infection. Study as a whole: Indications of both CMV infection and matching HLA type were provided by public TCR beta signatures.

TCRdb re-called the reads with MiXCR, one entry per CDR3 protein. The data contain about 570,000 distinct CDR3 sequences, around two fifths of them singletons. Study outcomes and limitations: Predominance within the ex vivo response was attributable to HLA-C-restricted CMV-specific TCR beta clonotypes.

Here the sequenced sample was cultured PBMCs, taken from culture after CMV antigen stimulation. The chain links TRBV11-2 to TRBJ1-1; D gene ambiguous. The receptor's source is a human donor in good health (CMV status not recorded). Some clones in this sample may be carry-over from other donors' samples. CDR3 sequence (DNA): TGTGCCAGCAGCCAAAGGAGGGCTTTCTTT. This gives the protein CASSQRRAFF.